This T cell receptor beta chain was recorded in a study of blood T cell repertoires in COVID-19. Study-level information: Sites across the United States, Italy and Spain contributed samples from acute and convalescent COVID-19. In each case, the material was cDNA or gDNA derived from T cells, B-cell-depleted T cells, or PBMCs.

Participants had their cohort set by participant-reported clinical history. Two consecutive negative NP/OP PCR tests, clearance, or resolved symptoms defined Cohort 3 recovery. Germline V gene lookup returns CDR1 GTSNPN and CDR2 SVGIG (reference sequence). The CDR3 spans 15 residues. V lost 2 bases, J lost 5 bases, and 16 bases lay in between. The assay was immunoSEQ multiplex PCR, and TCRdb's table has in-frame clones only and misses some. The sample contains some 290,000 clones, nearly 90% of which appear only once. Sequenced input: PBMCs or T cells enriched from blood (not recorded which). V usage is TRBV30 and J usage is TRBJ1-5, with D possibly being TRBD1 (5 bases). The receptor comes from a woman aged 25 to 39 who had recovered from COVID-19. The CDR3 DNA sequence: TGTGCCTGGAGTAAGGGCGAAGGGGTTCATCAGCCCCAGCATTTT. Amino acid sequence: CAWSKGEGVHQPQHF.